This T cell receptor beta chain came from a study of post-analysis software for immune sequencing data. Turning to the study itself: Clinical courses comprised relapsing-remitting, secondary progressive and progressive-relapsing multiple sclerosis.

Prepared TCR beta cDNA libraries contained unique molecular identifiers. TCRdb redid the calling of the PCR reads with MiXCR, one entry per CDR3 protein. The sample includes hundreds of thousands of distinct CDR3 sequences, around 53% of them seen just once. From germline, CDR1 is SGHTA and CDR2 FQGNSA. Trimming removed 8 bases from V and 3 bases from J, with 17 bases in between. This CDR3 has 14 amino acids. Study-level findings and limits: There were roughly 5 TRBV segments more frequent in patients than controls, and TRBV5-6, TRBV5-1 and TRBV20-1 were among them.

Turning to this clonotype: Its target is not known.

The sequence was collected from a girl aged 10-17 years with multiple sclerosis. Sequencing was done on a sample of blood. The chain uses TRBV7-2 and TRBJ2-7; D is tentatively TRBD1 or TRBD2 (5 bases each). This CDR3 is CASARDAASYEQYF. In DNA form, the CDR3 reads TGTGCCAGCGCACGGGACGCAGCCAGCTACGAGCAGTACTTC.